A selection of T cell receptor beta chains follows, all from one sample in a study of PD-L1 blockade in urothelial cancer. Measured with immunoSEQ multiplex PCR; TCRdb has only the in-frame clones, and not every one. The data contain 72,000 or so clones, approximately 83% of them singletons. The source was PBMCs, collected around atezolizumab (anti-PD-L1) treatment. The source is a man in his 60s with urothelial cancer. Both conserved end residues are part of each CDR3. A clone size is listed for some rows: how often the clone was seen (once, few, many), or a class if it is expanded.

clone size,V gene,CDR3 protein
few,TRBV2,CASSEPPSGGTYEQYF
NA,TRBV6-1,CASSPYRGHNGKLFF
few,TRBV4-2,CASSQVRGPGETQYF
NA,TRBV5-5,CASSQQGANTEAFF
NA,TRBV7-9,CASSFDSHTEAFF
NA,TRBV5-8,CASSQRLKGANEQFF
NA,TRBV6-6,CASSSGQPLSGNTIYF
NA,TRBV7-3,CASSSAGGRETQYF
NA,TRBV7-2,CASSLVRDRGPGYTF
NA,TRBV7-6,CASSLDRYNSPLHF
NA,TRBV2,CASSEGHSSGNTIYF
NA,TRBV18,CASSPQNTGELFF
NA,TRBV19,CASSIADSRQPQHF
NA,TRBV11-2,CASSRQGSVTDTQYF